Described below is a single T cell receptor (beta chain) sequence and its context. Its matching antigen is unknown. The data originate from a study of shared clonotypes between healthy human individuals. There are 17 residues in the CDR3. Germline lookup yields CDR1 SEHNR and CDR2 FQNEAQ (reference sequence). V lost 5 bases to trimming and J lost 3 bases, with 20 bases between them. General study results and limits: The rarefaction results pointed to incomplete sorted-subset sequencing despite large depth.

Sorted-subset replicate PCRs used about 0.2 ug of genomic DNA. This amount corresponded to tens of thousands of T cell genomes. In the original workflow: ImmunoSEQ only sent back junction sequences with no quality scores, so filtering was done differently. This table comes from immunoSEQ multiplex PCR, and its TCRdb copy is limited to in-frame clones, with some not included. V and J calls plus clone size are reproduced from that table; the DNA served to infer D and trimming. Of some 2,000,000 clones in the sample, 95% were seen once. V usage is TRBV7-9 and J usage is TRBJ2-1; perhaps TRBD1 as D (5 bases). Sequencing was done on a sample of naive CD4+ T cells sorted from blood. The subset here: CD45RA+ positively selected. This clonotype originated in a man aged 18-30 years in good health. The CDR3 DNA sequence: TGTGCCAGCAGCCCCGGCGGCAGGACATTCGACTACAATGAGCAGTTCTTC. Translated, it gives CASSPGGRTFDYNEQFF.